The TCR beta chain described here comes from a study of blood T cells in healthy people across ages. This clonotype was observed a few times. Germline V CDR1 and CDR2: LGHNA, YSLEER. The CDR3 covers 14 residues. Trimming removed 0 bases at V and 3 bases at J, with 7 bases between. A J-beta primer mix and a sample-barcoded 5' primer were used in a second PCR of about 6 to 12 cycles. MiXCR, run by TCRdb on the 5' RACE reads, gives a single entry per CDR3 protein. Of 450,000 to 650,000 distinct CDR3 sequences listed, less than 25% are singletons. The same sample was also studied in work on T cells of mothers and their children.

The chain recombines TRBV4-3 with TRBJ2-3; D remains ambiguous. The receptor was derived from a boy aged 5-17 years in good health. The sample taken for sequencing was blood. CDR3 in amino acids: CASSQDSGTDTQYF. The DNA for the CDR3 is TGCGCCAGCAGCCAAGACAGTGGGACAGATACGCAGTATTTT.